This is a list of T cell receptor beta chains from one sample in a study of breast tumors, draining lymph nodes, adjacent tissues. Each CDR3 protein gets one entry after TCRdb re-called the multiplex PCR reads with MiXCR. This sample has nearly 110,000 distinct CDR3 sequences, with under 40% found just once. Sequenced material: axillary lymph node tissue. The receptors were gathered from a female donor with breast cancer. Some clones in this sample may be carry-over from other donors' samples. Both conserved end residues are part of each CDR3. A D gene is named only where the DNA matches it firmly. Not every row has a clone size; where given, it reads once, few, many or a size class.

cdr3_aa: CASSLLAGGLDTQYF; cdr3_nt: TGTGCCAGCAGCTTACTAGCGGGGGGCTTGGATACGCAGTATTTT; cdr3_length: 15; j_call: TRBJ2-3; d_call: TRBD2; v_call: TRBV13; clone_size: many
cdr3_aa: CASSYGTQYF; cdr3_nt: TGTGCCAGCAGTTATGGGACCCAGTACTTC; cdr3_length: 10; j_call: TRBJ2-5; d_call: .; v_call: TRBV11-2; clone_size: .
cdr3_aa: CASSQLAGGVNEQFF; cdr3_nt: TGTGCCAGCAGCCAACTAGCGGGAGGCGTCAATGAGCAGTTCTTC; cdr3_length: 15; j_call: TRBJ2-1; d_call: TRBD2; v_call: TRBV6-1; clone_size: few
cdr3_aa: CSARRGTGEQPQHF; cdr3_nt: TGCAGTGCTAGACGGGGGACAGGTGAACAGCCCCAGCATTTT; cdr3_length: 14; j_call: TRBJ1-5; d_call: TRBD1; v_call: TRBV20-1; clone_size: many
cdr3_aa: CASSKETNEKLFF; cdr3_nt: TGCGCCAGCTCAAAGGAAACTAATGAAAAACTGTTTTTT; cdr3_length: 13; j_call: TRBJ1-4; d_call: .; v_call: TRBV4-3; clone_size: many
cdr3_aa: CASSVGSSPLHF; cdr3_nt: TGTGCCAGCAGCGTAGGGAGTTCACCCCTCCACTTT; cdr3_length: 12; j_call: TRBJ1-6; d_call: .; v_call: TRBV9; clone_size: many
cdr3_aa: CASRSGVGNTEAFF; cdr3_nt: TGCGCCAGCAGGTCAGGGGTGGGGAACACTGAAGCTTTCTTT; cdr3_length: 14; j_call: TRBJ1-1; d_call: .; v_call: TRBV5-1; clone_size: few
cdr3_aa: CASSRQRNTEAFF; cdr3_nt: TGTGCCAGCAGCCGACAGCGGAACACTGAAGCTTTCTTT; cdr3_length: 13; j_call: TRBJ1-1; d_call: .; v_call: TRBV9; clone_size: many
cdr3_aa: CASSLGVGIDTQYF; cdr3_nt: TGTGCCAGCAGCTTGGGAGTAGGTATTGATACGCAGTATTTT; cdr3_length: 14; j_call: TRBJ2-3; d_call: .; v_call: TRBV5-6; clone_size: .
cdr3_aa: CASSPTGTSVSNQPQHF; cdr3_nt: TGTGCCAGCAGTCCTACCGGGACATCTGTTAGCAATCAGCCCCAGCATTTT; cdr3_length: 17; j_call: TRBJ1-5; d_call: .; v_call: TRBV6-5; clone_size: .
cdr3_aa: CASSHSIGQSYEQYF; cdr3_nt: TGTGCCAGCAGTCACTCGATCGGGCAATCCTACGAGCAGTACTTC; cdr3_length: 15; j_call: TRBJ2-7; d_call: .; v_call: TRBV6-5; clone_size: many
cdr3_aa: CASSEYTGQETQYF; cdr3_nt: TGTGCCAGCAGTGAGTATACAGGCCAAGAGACCCAGTACTTC; cdr3_length: 14; j_call: TRBJ2-5; d_call: .; v_call: TRBV25-1; clone_size: many
cdr3_aa: CATRGGQGVGNEQFF; cdr3_nt: TGTGCCACTAGAGGGGGACAGGGGGTAGGAAATGAGCAGTTCTTC; cdr3_length: 15; j_call: TRBJ2-1; d_call: TRBD1; v_call: TRBV19; clone_size: many
cdr3_aa: CASSLGTGGSYGYTF; cdr3_nt: TGTGCCAGCAGTTTAGGGACAGGGGGGTCCTATGGCTACACCTTC; cdr3_length: 15; j_call: TRBJ1-2; d_call: TRBD1; v_call: TRBV28; clone_size: many